The 11 T cell receptor beta chains below all came from one sample that was sequenced in a study of shared clonotypes between healthy human individuals. Clones were read by immunoSEQ multiplex PCR, and TCRdb kept only the in-frame ones, dropping some. The sample yields about 490,000 clones, about 80% seen once. The sequencing sample was made of PBMCs. These receptors all stem from a woman between 40 and 50 years old in good health. Some clones in this sample may be carry-over from other donors' samples.

The rearrangement joins TRBV29-1 to TRBJ2-1, with D tentatively TRBD1 (5 bases). Germline V lookup: CDR1 SQVTM, CDR2 ANQGSEA. Deletions cut 4 bases from V and 4 bases from J, with 23 bases between. The CDR3 length is 17 residues. Here the CDR3 DNA reads TGCAGCGTTGGGGGCCCCCTGACCGACTTTGATTACAATGAGCAGTTCTTC. Encoded protein: CSVGGPLTDFDYNEQFF.

V is TRBV10-3 and J is TRBJ2-7; a weak D match, TRBD1 (5 bases). The germline CDR1 and CDR2 sequences are ENHRY and SYGVKD. This CDR3 is built from 14 residues. V was trimmed by 0 bases and J by 4 bases, leaving 10 bases between them. The CDR3 DNA reads as TGTGCCATCAGTGAGTCCCCGACAGTATACGAGCAGTACTTC. The encoded protein is CAISESPTVYEQYF.

The chain joins TRBV21-1 to TRBJ1-2; the table's D gene call, TRBD1, was not cross checked with the DNA. TRBV21-1 corresponds to a pseudogene. The CDR3 has 14 residues. As DNA, the CDR3 is TGTGCCAGCAGCAGCGGACAGGGGGCTCAGGGCTACACCTTC. This encodes CASSSGQGAQGYTF.

This chain connects TRBV4-2 to TRBJ2-2; D gene ambiguous. The germline V gene encodes CDR1 LGHNA and CDR2 YNFKEQ. V shed 0 bases and J shed 2 bases, with 16 bases lying between them. This CDR3 contains 18 residues. CDR3 DNA sequence: TGTGCCAGCAGCCAAGATCGCCTGGGCAGAGCCAACACCGGGGAGCTGTTTTTT. It codes for CASSQDRLGRANTGELFF.

This sequence joins TRBV6-1 and TRBJ2-1; D is unclear. CDR1 and CDR2 (germline): MNHNS, SASEGT. The CDR3 contains 14 residues. Trimming shortened V by 1 base and J by 3 bases, and 7 bases separated the two germline ends. The CDR3 coding sequence is TGTGCCAGCAGTGAAGTCCAGGTCTACAATGAGCAGTTCTTC. Its protein product is CASSEVQVYNEQFF.

The chain has TRBV28 and TRBJ1-3; 7 bases line up with TRBD1. Germline values: CDR1 MDHEN, CDR2 SYDVKM. The CDR3 loop spans 16 amino acids. J gave up 3 bases and V 4 bases, and 9 bases lay outside the gene matches. The CDR3 DNA is TGTGCCAGCAGTTCCCCGGGACAGATTTTTGGAAACACCATATATTTT. Translated, it gives CASSSPGQIFGNTIYF.

This clone turned up a few times. The chain has TRBV6-1 and TRBJ2-7, with D possibly TRBD2 on 7 matching bases. This CDR3 contains 15 residues. Germline V gives CDR1 MNHNS, CDR2 SASEGT. The V end was cut by 0 bases, the J end by 3 bases, with 12 bases between. The CDR3 DNA reads as TGTGCCAGCAGTGAAGCTGGGGGGGCAGGCTACGAGCAGTACTTC. This sequence encodes CASSEAGGAGYEQYF.

This chain links TRBV5-1 with TRBJ2-6; D remains ambiguous. Germline V gene lookup returns CDR1 SGHRS and CDR2 YFSETQ. V was pared by 0 bases and J by 1 base, with 14 bases between. The CDR3 has 18 amino acids. DNA for the CDR3: TGCGCCAGCAGCTTGGATGGTCTCGGTTTTTCTGGGGCCAACGTCCTGACTTTC. Translating gives CASSLDGLGFSGANVLTF. Using reference TRBV5-1 and TRBJ2-6 for the parts outside the CDR3, the full variable domain is KAGVTQTPRYLIKTRGQQVTLSCSPISGHRSVSWYQQTPGQGLQFLFEYFSETQRNKGNFPGRFSGRQFSNSRSEMNVSTLELGDSALYLCASSLDGLGFSGANVLTFGAGSRLTVL.

The chain combines TRBV28 with TRBJ2-2, with D possibly TRBD1 on 8 matching bases. The CDR3 loop spans 15 amino acids. The germline CDR1 and CDR2 sequences are MDHEN and SYDVKM. V lost 7 bases to trimming and J lost 4 bases, with 16 bases between them. This CDR3 is CASKPTGEGTGELFF. The CDR3 DNA sequence: TGTGCCAGCAAACCGACAGGGGAGGGCACCGGGGAGCTGTTTTTT.

The J gene is TRBJ1-1, the V gene TRBV29-1; TRBD1 matches at 8 bases. The CDR3 totals 15 residues. V shed 2 bases and J 4 bases; nucleotides not matched to a gene: 9. Germline V gives CDR1 SQVTM, CDR2 ANQGSEA. The CDR3 DNA reads TGCAGCGTTGAAAGAGGAGCAGGGGGCGTCACTGAAGCTTTCTTT. It specifies CSVERGAGGVTEAFF. The full variable domain, in which reference TRBV29-1 and TRBJ1-1 provide the parts outside the CDR3, is SAVISQKPSRDICQRGTSLTIQCQVDSQVTMMFWYRQQPGQSLTLIATANQGSEATYESGFVIDKFPISRPNLTFSTLTVSNMSPEDSSIYLCSVERGAGGVTEAFFGQGTRLTVV.

The rearrangement links TRBV5-8 to TRBJ2-5; D is unresolved. Trimming shortened V by 0 bases and J by 5 bases, and 8 bases separated the two germline ends. This CDR3 region has 13 residues. Germline assignment: CDR1 SGHTS and CDR2 YDEGEE. The CDR3, as DNA: TGTGCCAGCAGCTTGGGGCATCTGGAGACCCAGTACTTC. Residues: CASSLGHLETQYF.